This T cell receptor (beta chain) was documented in a study of monozygotic twins with inflammatory bowel disease. One entry per CDR3 protein, without DNA, is what TCRdb gives after re-calling the 5' RACE reads. This sample's table has approximately 330,000 distinct CDR3 sequences. The receptor was isolated from a human donor with ulcerative colitis or Crohn's disease, or a healthy co-twin of an affected twin (not recorded which). Sequencing used blood.

The CDR3 sequence is CASSPRADHEQFF. The rearrangement joins TRBV18 to TRBJ2-1; the D call of TRBD2 rests on TCRdb alone, since no DNA is present to check it. Per germline, CDR1 KGHSH and CDR2 LQKENI. The CDR3 length is 13 residues.